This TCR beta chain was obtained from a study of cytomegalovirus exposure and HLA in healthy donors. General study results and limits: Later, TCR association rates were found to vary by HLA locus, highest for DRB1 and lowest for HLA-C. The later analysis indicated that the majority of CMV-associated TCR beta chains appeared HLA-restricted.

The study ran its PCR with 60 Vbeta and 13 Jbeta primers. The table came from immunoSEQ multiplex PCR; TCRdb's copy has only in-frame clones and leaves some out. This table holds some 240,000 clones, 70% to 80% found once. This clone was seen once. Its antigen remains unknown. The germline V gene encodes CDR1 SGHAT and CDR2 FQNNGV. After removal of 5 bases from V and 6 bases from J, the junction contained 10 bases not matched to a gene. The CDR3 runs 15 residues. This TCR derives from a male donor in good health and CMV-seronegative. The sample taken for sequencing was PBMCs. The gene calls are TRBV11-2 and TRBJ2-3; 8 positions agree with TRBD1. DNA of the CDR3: TGTGCCAGCAGCGTACTCAGGGGGCGAGCGGATACGCAGTATTTT. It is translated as CASSVLRGRADTQYF.